One T cell receptor (beta chain) is described in this entry. This specimen comes from a study of blood T cell repertoires in COVID-19. Study background: Samples taken during acute and convalescent COVID-19 were collected in the United States, Italy and Spain. In each case, the material was cDNA or gDNA derived from T cells, B-cell-depleted T cells, or PBMCs.

Germline assignment: CDR1 LGHDT and CDR2 YNNKEL (reference sequence). The CDR3 spans 18 residues. V shed 1 base and J shed 4 bases, with 22 bases lying between them. In the source study's methods: Estimated nucleated cell counts came from reference gene primer amplification. Measured with immunoSEQ multiplex PCR; TCRdb has only the in-frame clones, and not every one. V and J calls plus clone size are reproduced from that table; the DNA served to infer D and trimming. The sample holds tens of thousands of clones, roughly nine tenths seen once. This sequence originates from a man between 50 and 59 years old with acute or convalescent COVID-19. Sequences were obtained from peripheral blood. This sequence joins TRBV3-1 (or the pseudogene TRBV3-2) and TRBJ2-5; maybe TRBD2 (6 bases). The CDR3 here is CASSQAGVGTSSGETQYF. The CDR3 bases are TGTGCCAGCAGCCAAGCGGGGGTTGGCACCTCAAGTGGAGAGACCCAGTACTTC.